This record concerns one TCR beta chain sequence. Its antigen is as yet unknown. This sample is part of a study of T cell repertoires in cytomegalovirus infection. Across the study: Recently identified HLA-C-restricted and well-studied HLA-B-restricted CMV epitopes were used. Public TCR beta signatures marked donors with CMV infection and the matching HLA. Study-level findings and limits: HLA-C-restricted CMV-specific TCR beta clonotypes prevailed in the ex vivo response.

TCRdb reanalysed the reads using MiXCR and keeps one entry per CDR3 protein. The sample holds about 570,000 distinct CDR3 sequences, roughly 43% seen once. The germline V gene encodes CDR1 SNHLY and CDR2 FYNNEI. This CDR3 has 13 residues. Trimming removed 8 bases from V and 0 bases from J, with 10 bases in between. This receptor was identified in a human donor in good health (CMV status not recorded). Some clones in this sample may be carry-over from other donors' samples. The chain combines TRBV2 with TRBJ2-5, with D hard to call. The specimen was cultured PBMCs, collected from culture after CMV antigen stimulation. In DNA, the CDR3 is TGTGCCAGCTTCTTTGCGGACCAAGAGACCCAGTACTTC. The encoded protein is CASFFADQETQYF.